The T cell receptor beta chain under discussion was sequenced for a study of blood T cells in healthy people across ages. In its sample, this clonotype was seen a few times. The second PCR ran about 6 to 12 cycles with a sample-barcoded 5' primer and J-beta primers. MiXCR was run by TCRdb on the 5' RACE reads, yielding one entry per CDR3 protein. Of over 700,000 distinct CDR3 sequences in the sample, roughly 25% are singletons; the top ten hold 9.4%. The sample was also reused in another study, on T cells of mothers and their children. As that study records: Samples came from a few healthy Caucasian mothers and their six children. cDNA synthesis used all extracted RNA, about 1.6 ug per 15 ul. Second-round PCR products received sample barcodes and 2-4 random nucleotides from the M1S primer.

This clonotype originated in a boy between 10 and 17 years old in good health. Material: blood.

The CDR3 coding sequence is TGTGCCAGCATCAATCGGAACACTGAAGCTTTCTTT. Translated: CASINRNTEAFF. This sequence joins TRBV2 and TRBJ1-1, with D unresolved. The V gene lost 7 bases and the J gene lost 1 base, with 7 bases spanning the gap. The V gene's germline CDR1 is SNHLY and CDR2 FYNNEI. There are 12 residues in the CDR3.